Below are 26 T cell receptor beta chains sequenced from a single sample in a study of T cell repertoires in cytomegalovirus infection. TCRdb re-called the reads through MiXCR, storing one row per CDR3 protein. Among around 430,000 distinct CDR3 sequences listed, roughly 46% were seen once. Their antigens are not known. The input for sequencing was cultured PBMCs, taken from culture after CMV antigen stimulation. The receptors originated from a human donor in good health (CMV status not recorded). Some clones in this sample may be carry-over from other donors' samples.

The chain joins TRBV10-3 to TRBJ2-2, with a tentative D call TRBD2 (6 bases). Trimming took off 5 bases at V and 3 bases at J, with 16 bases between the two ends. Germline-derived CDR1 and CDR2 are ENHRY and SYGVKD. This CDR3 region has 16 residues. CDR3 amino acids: CAISSPGLSHTGELFF. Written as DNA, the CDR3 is TGTGCCATCAGTTCACCGGGACTTTCCCACACCGGGGAGCTGTTTTTT.

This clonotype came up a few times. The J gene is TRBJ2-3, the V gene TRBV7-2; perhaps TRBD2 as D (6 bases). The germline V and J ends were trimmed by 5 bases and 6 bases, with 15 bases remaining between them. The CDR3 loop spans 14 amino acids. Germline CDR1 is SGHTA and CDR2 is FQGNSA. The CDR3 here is CASSPRGLEDTQYF. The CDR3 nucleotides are TGTGCCAGCAGCCCGAGGGGACTGGAGGATACGCAGTATTTT.

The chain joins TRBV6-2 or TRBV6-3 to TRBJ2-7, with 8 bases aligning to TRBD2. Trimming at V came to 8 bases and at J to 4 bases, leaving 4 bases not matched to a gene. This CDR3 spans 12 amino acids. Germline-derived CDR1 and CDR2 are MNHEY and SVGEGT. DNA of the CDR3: TGTGCCAGCGCTCGGGGGGGGTACGAGCAGTACTTC. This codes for CASARGGYEQYF.

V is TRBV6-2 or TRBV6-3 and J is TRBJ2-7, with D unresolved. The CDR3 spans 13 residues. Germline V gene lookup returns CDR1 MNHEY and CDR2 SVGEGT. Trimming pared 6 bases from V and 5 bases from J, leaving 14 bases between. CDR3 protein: CASRVQQAHEQYF. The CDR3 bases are TGTGCCAGCAGGGTCCAGCAGGCCCACGAGCAGTACTTC.

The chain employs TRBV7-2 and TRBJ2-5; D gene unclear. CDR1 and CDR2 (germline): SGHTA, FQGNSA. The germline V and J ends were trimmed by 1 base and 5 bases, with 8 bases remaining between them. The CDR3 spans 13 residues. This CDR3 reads CASSLDWIETQYF. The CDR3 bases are TGTGCCAGCAGCTTAGACTGGATTGAGACCCAGTACTTC.

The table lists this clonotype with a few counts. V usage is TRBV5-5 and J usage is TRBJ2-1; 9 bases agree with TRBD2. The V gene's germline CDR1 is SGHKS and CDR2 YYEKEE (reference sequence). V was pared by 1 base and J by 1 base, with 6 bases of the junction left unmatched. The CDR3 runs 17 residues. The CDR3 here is CASSLRREGRSYNEQFF. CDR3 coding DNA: TGTGCCAGCAGCTTGCGGCGGGAGGGCCGGTCCTACAATGAGCAGTTCTTC. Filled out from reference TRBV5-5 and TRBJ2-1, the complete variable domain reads DAGVTQSPTHLIKTRGQQVTLRCSPISGHKSVSWYQQVLGQGPQFIFQYYEKEERGRGNFPDRFSARQFPNYSSELNVNALLLGDSALYLCASSLRREGRSYNEQFFGPGTRLTVL.

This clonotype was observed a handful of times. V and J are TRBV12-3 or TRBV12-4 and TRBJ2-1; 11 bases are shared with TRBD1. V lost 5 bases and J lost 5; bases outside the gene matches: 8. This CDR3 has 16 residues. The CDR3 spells CASSLGQGARNNEQFF. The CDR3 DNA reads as TGTGCCAGCAGTCTCGGACAGGGGGCGAGGAACAATGAGCAGTTCTTC.

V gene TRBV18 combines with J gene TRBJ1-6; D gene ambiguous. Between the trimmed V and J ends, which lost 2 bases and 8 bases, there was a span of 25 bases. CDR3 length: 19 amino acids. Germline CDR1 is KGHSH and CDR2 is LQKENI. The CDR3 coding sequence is TGTGCCAGCTCACCAAGGCGCGGACGGAGCCAGGCTGATGATTCACCCCTCCACTTT. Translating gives CASSPRRGRSQADDSPLHF. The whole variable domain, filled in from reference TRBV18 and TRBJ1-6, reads NAGVMQNPRHLVRRRGQEARLRCSPMKGHSHVYWYRQLPEEGLKFMVYLQKENIIDESGMPKERFSAEFPKEGPSILRIQQVVRGDSAAYFCASSPRRGRSQADDSPLHFGNGTRLTVT.

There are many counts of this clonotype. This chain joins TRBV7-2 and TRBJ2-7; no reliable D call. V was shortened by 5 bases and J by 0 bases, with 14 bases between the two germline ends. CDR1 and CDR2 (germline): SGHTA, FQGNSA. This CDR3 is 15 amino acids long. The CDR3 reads CASSPLPLSSYEQYF. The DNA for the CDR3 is TGTGCCAGCAGCCCCCTCCCTTTGAGCTCCTACGAGCAGTACTTC.

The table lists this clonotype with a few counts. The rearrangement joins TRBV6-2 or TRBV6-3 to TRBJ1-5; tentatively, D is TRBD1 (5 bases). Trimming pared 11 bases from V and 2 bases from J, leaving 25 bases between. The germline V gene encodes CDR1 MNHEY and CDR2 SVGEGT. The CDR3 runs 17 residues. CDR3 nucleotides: TGTGCCTGCCGTCGTGGGGCGAAGTATTCTGGCAATCAGCCCCAGCATTTT. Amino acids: CACRRGAKYSGNQPQHF.

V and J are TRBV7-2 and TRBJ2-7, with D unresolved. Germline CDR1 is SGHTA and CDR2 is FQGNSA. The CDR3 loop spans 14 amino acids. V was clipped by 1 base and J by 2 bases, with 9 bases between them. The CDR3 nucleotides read TGTGCCAGCAGCTTAGTTGACGGTCCCTACGAGCAGTACTTC. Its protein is CASSLVDGPYEQYF.

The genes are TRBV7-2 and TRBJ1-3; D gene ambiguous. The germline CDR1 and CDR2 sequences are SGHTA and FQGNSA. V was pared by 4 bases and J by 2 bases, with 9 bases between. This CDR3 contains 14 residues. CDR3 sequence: CASSSIATGNTIYF. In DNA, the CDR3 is TGTGCCAGCAGCTCGATAGCCACTGGAAACACCATATATTTT. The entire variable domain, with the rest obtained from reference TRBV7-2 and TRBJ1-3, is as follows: GAGVSQSPSNKVTEKGKDVELRCDPISGHTALYWYRQSLGQGLEFLIYFQGNSAPDKSGLPSDRFSAERTGGSVSTLTIQRTQQEDSAVYLCASSSIATGNTIYFGEGSWLTVV.

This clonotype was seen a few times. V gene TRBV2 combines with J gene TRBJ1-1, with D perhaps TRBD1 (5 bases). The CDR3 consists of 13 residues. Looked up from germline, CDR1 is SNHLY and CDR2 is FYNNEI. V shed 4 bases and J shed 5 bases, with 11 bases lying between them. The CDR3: CASSVWGETEAFF. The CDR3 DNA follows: TGTGCCAGCAGTGTGTGGGGGGAGACTGAAGCTTTCTTT.

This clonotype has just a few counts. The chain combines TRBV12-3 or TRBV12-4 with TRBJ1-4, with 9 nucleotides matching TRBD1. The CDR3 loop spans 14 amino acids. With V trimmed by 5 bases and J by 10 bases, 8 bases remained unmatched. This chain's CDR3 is CASSATGGVGKLFF. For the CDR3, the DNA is TGTGCCAGCAGTGCGACAGGGGGGGTTGGAAAACTGTTTTTT.

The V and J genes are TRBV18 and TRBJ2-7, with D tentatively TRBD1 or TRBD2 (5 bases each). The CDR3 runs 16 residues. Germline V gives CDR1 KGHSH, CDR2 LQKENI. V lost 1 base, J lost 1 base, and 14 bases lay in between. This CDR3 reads CASSPRETDPSYEQYF. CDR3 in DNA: TGTGCCAGCTCACCACGGGAGACAGACCCATCCTACGAGCAGTACTTC.

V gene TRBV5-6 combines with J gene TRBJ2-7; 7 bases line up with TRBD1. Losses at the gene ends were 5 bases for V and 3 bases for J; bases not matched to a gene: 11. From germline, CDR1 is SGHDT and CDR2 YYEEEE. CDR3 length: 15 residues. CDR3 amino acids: CASRLSGTEDYEQYF. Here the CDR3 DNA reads TGTGCCAGCAGACTATCTGGGACAGAAGACTACGAGCAGTACTTC. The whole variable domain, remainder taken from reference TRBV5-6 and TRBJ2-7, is DAGVTQSPTHLIKTRGQQVTLRCSPKSGHDTVSWYQQALGQGPQFIFQYYEEEERQRGNFPDRFSGHQFPNYSSELNVNALLLGDSALYLCASRLSGTEDYEQYFGPGTRLTVT.

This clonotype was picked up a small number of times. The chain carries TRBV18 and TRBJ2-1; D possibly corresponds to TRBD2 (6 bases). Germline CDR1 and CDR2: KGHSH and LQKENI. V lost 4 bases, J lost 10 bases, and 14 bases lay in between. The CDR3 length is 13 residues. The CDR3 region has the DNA TGTGCCAGCTCACTGGCCGCGGGGCCGGAGCAGTTCTTC. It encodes CASSLAAGPEQFF.

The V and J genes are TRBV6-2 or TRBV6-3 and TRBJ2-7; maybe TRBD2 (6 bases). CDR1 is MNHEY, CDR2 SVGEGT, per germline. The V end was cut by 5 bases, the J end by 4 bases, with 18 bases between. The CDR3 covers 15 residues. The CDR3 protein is CASSIDLEGFYEQYF. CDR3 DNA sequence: TGTGCCAGCAGTATCGACTTGGAGGGGTTTTACGAGCAGTACTTC.

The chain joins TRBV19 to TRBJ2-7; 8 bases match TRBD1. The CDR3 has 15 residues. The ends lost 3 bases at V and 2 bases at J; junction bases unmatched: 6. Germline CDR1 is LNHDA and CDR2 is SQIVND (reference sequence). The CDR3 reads CASSIRGRLAYEQYF. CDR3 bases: TGTGCCAGTAGTATCAGGGGGCGCCTCGCCTACGAGCAGTACTTC.

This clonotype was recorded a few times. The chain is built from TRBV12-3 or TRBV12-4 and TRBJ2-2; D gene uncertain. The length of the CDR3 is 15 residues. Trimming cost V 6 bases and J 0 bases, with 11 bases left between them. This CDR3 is CASSPWSANTGELFF. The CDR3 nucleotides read TGTGCCAGCAGCCCGTGGAGCGCGAACACCGGGGAGCTGTTTTTT.

CDR3 sequence: CASAGTGVREQYF. The CDR3 nucleotides read TGTGCTAGTGCCGGGACAGGGGTTCGCGAGCAGTACTTC. This rearrangement joins TRBV12-5 to TRBJ2-7; TRBD1 agrees at 10 bases. Germline-derived CDR1 and CDR2 are LGHNT and FRNRAP. The CDR3 extends over 13 amino acids. V gave up 7 bases and J gave up 6 bases; unmatched junction bases: 6.

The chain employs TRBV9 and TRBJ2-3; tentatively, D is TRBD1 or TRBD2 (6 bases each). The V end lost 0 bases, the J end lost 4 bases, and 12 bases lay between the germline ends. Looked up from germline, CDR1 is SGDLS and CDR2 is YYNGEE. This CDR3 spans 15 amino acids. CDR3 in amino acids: CASSVGPGGPDTQYF. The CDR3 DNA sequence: TGTGCCAGCAGCGTAGGGCCTGGGGGGCCAGATACGCAGTATTTT.

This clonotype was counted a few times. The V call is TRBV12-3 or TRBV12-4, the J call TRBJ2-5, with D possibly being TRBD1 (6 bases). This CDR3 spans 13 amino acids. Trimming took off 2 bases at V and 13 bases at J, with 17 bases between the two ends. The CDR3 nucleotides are TGTGCCAGCAGTTTAAGGGGGAGACGGGTGTCGTACTTC. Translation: CASSLRGRRVSYF.

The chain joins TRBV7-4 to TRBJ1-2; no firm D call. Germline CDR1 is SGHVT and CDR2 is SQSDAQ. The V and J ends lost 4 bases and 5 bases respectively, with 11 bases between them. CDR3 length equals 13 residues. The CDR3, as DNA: TGTGCCAGCAGCTCCTCGCTCGAATATGGCTACACCTTC. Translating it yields CASSSSLEYGYTF.

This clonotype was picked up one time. CDR3 DNA: TGTGCTAGTGGCCTCAATGGACTAGCGGACGAGCAGTACTTC. This sequence encodes CASGLNGLADEQYF. The chain couples TRBV12-5 to TRBJ2-7; 10 nucleotides align to TRBD2. After removal of 6 bases from V and 5 bases from J, the junction contained 7 bases not matched to a gene. CDR1 LGHNT and CDR2 FRNRAP come from the germline V gene. This CDR3 comprises 14 residues.

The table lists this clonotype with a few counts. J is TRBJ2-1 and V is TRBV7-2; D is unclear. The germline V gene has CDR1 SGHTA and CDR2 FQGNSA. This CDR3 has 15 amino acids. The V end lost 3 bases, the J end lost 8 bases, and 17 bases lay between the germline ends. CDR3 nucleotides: TGTGCCAGCAGCTTTACCCGAAACGGGTTGGATGAGCAGTTCTTC. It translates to CASSFTRNGLDEQFF.